Listed here are 2 T cell receptor beta chains from one sample, sequenced in a study of yellow fever vaccine responses in identical twins. TCRdb re-analysed the RT-PCR reads in MiXCR, keeping a single row per CDR3 protein. The sample consists of roughly 18,000 distinct CDR3 sequences, roughly two thirds of them appearing once. The sequencing here drew on T cells from blood (PBMCs), unsorted or a sorted subset (not recorded which), taken before or after yellow fever vaccination (not recorded which). These receptors were collected from a woman younger than 30 who received the yellow fever vaccine.

V usage is TRBV2 and J usage is TRBJ2-7; maybe TRBD1 (5 bases). The V gene lost 2 bases and the J gene lost 0 bases, with 8 bases spanning the gap. Per germline, CDR1 SNHLY and CDR2 FYNNEI. This CDR3 has 14 residues. The DNA for the CDR3 is TGTGCCAGCAGTGAAAGGGGCCTCTCCTACGAGCAGTACTTC. This gives the protein CASSERGLSYEQYF.

This chain links TRBV18 with TRBJ2-7; TRBD2 agrees at 9 bases. The J segment lost 2 bases and the V segment lost 6 bases, leaving 5 bases of the junction unmatched. The CDR3 runs 14 residues. Germline lookup yields CDR1 KGHSH and CDR2 LQKENI. This chain's CDR3 is CASSPPSGTYEQYF. In DNA, the CDR3 is TGTGCCAGCTCCCCCCCTAGCGGGACCTACGAGCAGTACTTC.